The rows below give T cell receptor beta chains drawn from one sample of a study of blood T cell repertoires in COVID-19. TCRdb keeps only in-frame clones here, not all; method: immunoSEQ multiplex PCR. The sample lists 110,000 to 150,000 clones, just over 85% occurring once. The source material was peripheral blood. The receptors originated from an older woman with acute or convalescent COVID-19. CDR3s include the opening cysteine and the closing phenylalanine or tryptophan. Fields, in order: V gene, J gene, D gene, clone size, CDR3 DNA, CDR3 protein. The D gene is left open where the match is weak. Where a row states a size, it is once, few, many or the class of an expanded clone; other rows omit it.

V gene: TRBV18
J gene: TRBJ1-3
D gene: NA
clone size: NA
CDR3 DNA: TGTGCCAGCTCACCACAAGGAGTTCGCTCTGGAAACACCATATATTTT
CDR3 protein: CASSPQGVRSGNTIYF

V gene: TRBV21-1
J gene: TRBJ2-7
D gene: NA
clone size: NA
CDR3 DNA: TGTGCCAGCAGCAAAGCAATCCGCAGGGAAGCCTTTTACGAGCAGTACTTC
CDR3 protein: CASSKAIRREAFYEQYF

V gene: TRBV18
J gene: TRBJ2-3
D gene: TRBD2
clone size: NA
CDR3 DNA: TGTGCCAGCTCACCACCGGGACTAGCGGGGGCGAGCACAGATACGCAGTATTTT
CDR3 protein: CASSPPGLAGASTDTQYF

V gene: TRBV5-4
J gene: TRBJ2-1
D gene: NA
clone size: NA
CDR3 DNA: TGTGCCAGCAGCCCAAGGGGTGGCTCCTCCTACAATGAGCAGTTCTTC
CDR3 protein: CASSPRGGSSYNEQFF

V gene: TRBV12-2
J gene: TRBJ2-7
D gene: NA
clone size: NA
CDR3 DNA: TGTGCAAGTCGCCCTTATTCTGCAGGGGCCTACGAGCAGTACTTC
CDR3 protein: CASRPYSAGAYEQYF

V gene: TRBV10-1
J gene: TRBJ2-5
D gene: TRBD1
clone size: NA
CDR3 DNA: TGCGCCAGCAGTGGGGGACAGCAAGAGACCCAGTACTTC
CDR3 protein: CASSGGQQETQYF

V gene: TRBV3-1/TRBV3-2
J gene: TRBJ2-3
D gene: TRBD2
clone size: once
CDR3 DNA: TGTGCCAGCAGCCCACTAGCGGGGGCTCCCACAGATACGCAGTATTTT
CDR3 protein: CASSPLAGAPTDTQYF

V gene: TRBV24-1
J gene: TRBJ2-2
D gene: TRBD1
clone size: NA
CDR3 DNA: TGTGCCACCAGTGGACAGGGGAACACCGGGGAGCTGTTTTTT
CDR3 protein: CATSGQGNTGELFF

V gene: TRBV30
J gene: TRBJ1-2
D gene: NA
clone size: NA
CDR3 DNA: TGTGCCTGGAGTATCGGCCCGGGTGGCTACACCTTC
CDR3 protein: CAWSIGPGGYTF

V gene: TRBV6-5
J gene: TRBJ1-2
D gene: TRBD1
clone size: NA
CDR3 DNA: TGTGCCAGCGGGGACAGGGGAAGTTTTGGCTACACCTTC
CDR3 protein: CASGDRGSFGYTF

V gene: TRBV19
J gene: TRBJ2-5
D gene: TRBD1
clone size: NA
CDR3 DNA: TGTGCCAGTAGTCCCTGGGACAGGTCAAAGACCCAGTACTTC
CDR3 protein: CASSPWDRSKTQYF

V gene: TRBV2
J gene: TRBJ1-2
D gene: TRBD1
clone size: NA
CDR3 DNA: TGTGCCAGCAGTGGTGACAGGGACGTCGCCGTCGTTAGGGGCTACACCTTC
CDR3 protein: CASSGDRDVAVVRGYTF

V gene: TRBV7-9
J gene: TRBJ2-3
D gene: TRBD1
clone size: NA
CDR3 DNA: TGTGCCGGTAAGAGGGACAGTCCTAGCACAGATACGCAGTATTTT
CDR3 protein: CAGKRDSPSTDTQYF

V gene: TRBV5-1
J gene: TRBJ1-1
D gene: NA
clone size: NA
CDR3 DNA: TGCGCCAGCAGCTTGGCCCCAGGGTTAGACACTGAAGCTTTCTTT
CDR3 protein: CASSLAPGLDTEAFF

V gene: TRBV5-1
J gene: TRBJ2-7
D gene: TRBD1
clone size: NA
CDR3 DNA: TGCGCCAGCAGCCAGCCGGGACAGGGAGTACCAAAGTACTTC
CDR3 protein: CASSQPGQGVPKYF

V gene: TRBV30
J gene: TRBJ1-2
D gene: NA
clone size: NA
CDR3 DNA: TGTGCCTGGAGTGTGTTGCGGGATGGTTGGGATGGCTACACCTTC
CDR3 protein: CAWSVLRDGWDGYTF

V gene: TRBV30
J gene: TRBJ2-3
D gene: TRBD2
clone size: many
CDR3 DNA: TGTGCCTGGAGTTTAGCGGGGGGAACAGATACGCAGTATTTT
CDR3 protein: CAWSLAGGTDTQYF

V gene: TRBV9
J gene: TRBJ1-1
D gene: NA
clone size: NA
CDR3 DNA: TGTGCCAGCAGCCAGACAGGGAACACTGAAGCTTTCTTT
CDR3 protein: CASSQTGNTEAFF

V gene: TRBV6-5
J gene: TRBJ1-2
D gene: NA
clone size: NA
CDR3 DNA: TGTGCCAGCAGTTACTCGGCAAGGGGAAACTATGGCTACACCTTC
CDR3 protein: CASSYSARGNYGYTF

V gene: TRBV5-5
J gene: TRBJ2-3
D gene: NA
clone size: NA
CDR3 DNA: TGTGCCAGCAGCTTGGATGGGGGCCCAGATACGCAGTATTTT
CDR3 protein: CASSLDGGPDTQYF

V gene: TRBV7-2
J gene: TRBJ2-2
D gene: TRBD1
clone size: few
CDR3 DNA: TGTGCCAGCAGCACCCCGACCGGGACAGGGAGAAACACCGGGGAGCTGTTTTTT
CDR3 protein: CASSTPTGTGRNTGELFF

V gene: TRBV29-1
J gene: TRBJ2-2
D gene: TRBD2
clone size: NA
CDR3 DNA: TGCAGCGTTGGGGCGGGGGGGACCACCGGGGAGCTGTTTTTT
CDR3 protein: CSVGAGGTTGELFF

V gene: TRBV4-1
J gene: TRBJ2-7
D gene: TRBD1
clone size: NA
CDR3 DNA: TGCGCCAGCAGCACTCGACAGGGGGCGACCTACGAGCAGTACTTC
CDR3 protein: CASSTRQGATYEQYF

V gene: TRBV28
J gene: TRBJ2-5
D gene: NA
clone size: NA
CDR3 DNA: TGTGCCAGCAGATCACCGGGACTCCTAAAAGAGACCCAGTACTTC
CDR3 protein: CASRSPGLLKETQYF

V gene: TRBV10-2
J gene: TRBJ2-7
D gene: TRBD1
clone size: NA
CDR3 DNA: TGCGCCAGCAGTGAGTCTTACCGGGACAGGGGCTTC
CDR3 protein: CASSESYRDRGF

V gene: TRBV30
J gene: TRBJ1-1
D gene: NA
clone size: NA
CDR3 DNA: TGTGCCTGGAGGGACAGTATGAACACTGAAGCTTTCTTT
CDR3 protein: CAWRDSMNTEAFF

V gene: TRBV12-1
J gene: TRBJ2-5
D gene: NA
clone size: NA
CDR3 DNA: TGTGCCAGCAGCTTTTACCGGGACAGCCAAGAGACCCAGTACTTC
CDR3 protein: CASSFYRDSQETQYF

V gene: TRBV5-6
J gene: TRBJ2-2
D gene: NA
clone size: NA
CDR3 DNA: TGTGCCAGCAGCGACACAGGGTATCGGGACACCGGGGAGCTGTTTTTT
CDR3 protein: CASSDTGYRDTGELFF

V gene: TRBV18
J gene: TRBJ2-3
D gene: NA
clone size: NA
CDR3 DNA: TGTGCCAGCTCACCGGGGGCAGGGCCAGATACGCAGTATTTT
CDR3 protein: CASSPGAGPDTQYF

V gene: TRBV28
J gene: TRBJ2-3
D gene: TRBD2
clone size: NA
CDR3 DNA: TGTGCCAGTAATAGCGGGGGGGTGGGAGATACGCAGTATTTT
CDR3 protein: CASNSGGVGDTQYF

V gene: TRBV6-2/TRBV6-3
J gene: TRBJ1-6
D gene: NA
clone size: NA
CDR3 DNA: TGTGCCAGCAGTTACGTGGGACTCCCTTCACCCCTCCACTTT
CDR3 protein: CASSYVGLPSPLHF

V gene: TRBV19
J gene: TRBJ1-2
D gene: NA
clone size: few
CDR3 DNA: TGTGCCAGTAGTATTGGCCTTCGCGACACCCTCTATGGCTACACCTTC
CDR3 protein: CASSIGLRDTLYGYTF

V gene: TRBV29-1
J gene: TRBJ2-7
D gene: NA
clone size: NA
CDR3 DNA: TGCAGCGCCACAGGTAACCAACCTTACGAGCAGTACTTC
CDR3 protein: CSATGNQPYEQYF

V gene: TRBV5-1
J gene: TRBJ1-2
D gene: NA
clone size: NA
CDR3 DNA: TGCGCCAGCAGCTTGGGGTCGAGAGGGTCCTATGGCTACACCTTC
CDR3 protein: CASSLGSRGSYGYTF

V gene: TRBV10-3
J gene: TRBJ1-5
D gene: TRBD1
clone size: NA
CDR3 DNA: TGTGCCATCAGTAAGGGACAGGATGATCAGCCCCAGCATTTT
CDR3 protein: CAISKGQDDQPQHF

V gene: TRBV10-1
J gene: TRBJ2-3
D gene: NA
clone size: NA
CDR3 DNA: TGCGCCAGCAGTGAGAGCAGGTTCCAGGGTACGCAGTATTTT
CDR3 protein: CASSESRFQGTQYF

V gene: TRBV30
J gene: TRBJ1-1
D gene: NA
clone size: NA
CDR3 DNA: TGTGCCTTAAGTCACACGGGGTTTGAAGCTTTCTTT
CDR3 protein: CALSHTGFEAFF

V gene: TRBV18
J gene: TRBJ1-6
D gene: TRBD1
clone size: NA
CDR3 DNA: TGTGCCAGCTCAGCTGGACAGGGCCCGGATTCACCCCTCCACTTT
CDR3 protein: CASSAGQGPDSPLHF

V gene: TRBV10-3
J gene: TRBJ2-2
D gene: NA
clone size: NA
CDR3 DNA: TGTGCCATCAGTGAGTGGCTTCAGGGGATCACCGGGGAGCTGTTTTTT
CDR3 protein: CAISEWLQGITGELFF

V gene: TRBV29-1
J gene: TRBJ1-1
D gene: TRBD1
clone size: NA
CDR3 DNA: TGCAGCGCAACCGGACAGGGAATGAACACTGAAGCTTTCTTT
CDR3 protein: CSATGQGMNTEAFF

V gene: TRBV28
J gene: TRBJ2-7
D gene: NA
clone size: NA
CDR3 DNA: TGTGCCAGCAGTTTTTGGCGTGGGCTTAGGTACGAGCAGTACTTC
CDR3 protein: CASSFWRGLRYEQYF